This passage covers 13 T cell receptor beta chains from one sample sequenced in a study of blood T cell repertoires in COVID-19. Produced via immunoSEQ multiplex PCR; TCRdb's table is partial and in-frame only. The sample includes roughly 320,000 clones, roughly 90% of them seen just once. Material: PBMCs or T cells enriched from blood (not recorded which). Receptors originate from a woman in her 30s who had been exposed to COVID-19.

The chain joins TRBV4-1 to TRBJ2-2; TRBD1 is a possible D gene (8 bases). The CDR3 consists of 20 residues. V lost 0 bases and J 3 bases, leaving 23 bases between the germline ends. Per germline, CDR1 MGHRA and CDR2 YSYEKL. Here the CDR3 DNA reads TGCGCCAGCAGCCAAGATCCAAGACAGGGGAGGGGATCGGACACCGGGGAGCTGTTTTTT. Amino acids: CASSQDPRQGRGSDTGELFF.

The chain combines TRBV6-5 with TRBJ2-3, with 7 bases lining up with TRBD1. The CDR3 totals 15 residues. Trimming at V came to 7 bases and at J to 3 bases, leaving 10 bases not matched to a gene. Germline CDR1 is MNHEY and CDR2 is SVGAGI. CDR3 in DNA: TGTGCCAGCAATCGCAGGGGGTCGGTAACAGATACGCAGTATTTT. Residues: CASNRRGSVTDTQYF.

The chain uses TRBV3-1 (or the pseudogene TRBV3-2) and TRBJ2-7; the match to TRBD1 covers 9 bases. The germline V gene has CDR1 LGHDT and CDR2 YNNKEL (reference sequence). The CDR3 covers 15 residues. The trim removed 0 bases at V and 7 bases at J, leaving 7 bases unmatched. As DNA, the CDR3 is TGTGCCAGCAGCCAAGACTCCGGGACAGGGCGTGAGCAGTACTTC. Its translation: CASSQDSGTGREQYF.

This rearrangement joins TRBV6-5 to TRBJ1-2; no clear D. Trimming removed 6 bases from V and 1 base from J, with 6 bases in between. Germline CDR1 MNHEY, CDR2 SVGAGI. This CDR3 is built from 12 residues. The CDR3 coding sequence is TGTGCCAGCAGGTCCGTTAACTATGGCTACACCTTC. Translated, it gives CASRSVNYGYTF.

The chain combines TRBV7-9 with TRBJ1-1, with 8 bases fitting TRBD1. V lost 5 bases, J lost 9 bases, and 11 bases stayed unmatched. Germline-derived CDR1 and CDR2 are SEHNR and FQNEAQ (reference sequence). This CDR3 spans 14 amino acids. DNA of the CDR3: TGTGCCAGCAGCCCAGGACAGGGATGGCTACAAGCTTTCTTT. It codes for CASSPGQGWLQAFF.

The chain is built from TRBV5-1 and TRBJ2-1; perhaps TRBD2 as D (5 bases). This CDR3 comprises 15 residues. V was pared by 2 bases and J by 7 bases, with 16 bases between. Germline loops: CDR1 SGHRS, CDR2 YFSETQ. The CDR3 sequence is CASSFSTRALNEQFF. CDR3 bases: TGCGCCAGCAGCTTTAGTACTAGGGCTTTGAATGAGCAGTTCTTC.

V is TRBV3-1 (or the pseudogene TRBV3-2) and J is TRBJ1-2; 8 nucleotides align to TRBD1. CDR3 length equals 15 residues. Trimming cost V 5 bases and J 4 bases; bases outside gene matches: 9. Germline loops: CDR1 LGHDT, CDR2 YNNKEL (reference sequence). The CDR3 DNA is TGTGCCAGCAGCTTGGGGCCAGGGGGCGGCTATGGCTACACCTTC. It encodes CASSLGPGGGYGYTF.

V usage is TRBV3-1 (or the pseudogene TRBV3-2) and J usage is TRBJ2-6; no reliable D call. Trimming removed 4 bases at V and 5 bases at J, with 12 bases between. Germline values: CDR1 LGHDT, CDR2 YNNKEL (reference sequence). The CDR3 is 15 residues long. The CDR3 reads CASSPALGWANVLTF. Here the CDR3 DNA reads TGTGCCAGCAGCCCCGCCCTAGGCTGGGCCAACGTCCTGACTTTC.

The chain couples TRBV15 to TRBJ1-2; TRBD1 matches at 7 bases. V was clipped by 3 bases and J by 8 bases; unmatched bases: 12. Germline-derived CDR1 and CDR2 are LNHNV and YYDKDF (reference sequence). The length of the CDR3 is 15 residues. The CDR3 protein is CATSREGTVGHGYTF. Here the CDR3 DNA reads TGTGCCACCAGCAGGGAGGGGACAGTGGGGCACGGCTACACCTTC. Full variable domain (rest looked up from reference TRBV15 and TRBJ1-2): DAMVIQNPRYQVTQFGKPVTLSCSQTLNHNVMYWYQQKSSQAPKLLFHYYDKDFNNEADTPDNFQSRRPNTSFCFLDIRSPGLGDTAMYLCATSREGTVGHGYTFGSGTRLTVV.

The J gene is TRBJ1-6, the V gene TRBV15; tentatively, D is TRBD1 (5 bases). The CDR3 has 13 amino acids. The V gene lost 4 bases and the J gene lost 7 bases, with 8 bases spanning the gap. Looked up from germline, CDR1 is LNHNV and CDR2 is YYDKDF (reference sequence). Written as DNA, the CDR3 is TGTGCCACCAGCAAAAGGGGCAATTCACCCCTCCACTTT. It codes for CATSKRGNSPLHF.

V gene TRBV3-1 (or the pseudogene TRBV3-2) combines with J gene TRBJ1-1; D may be TRBD1 (5 bases). The V and J ends lost 0 bases and 5 bases respectively, with 13 bases between them. Germline CDR1 reads LGHDT; CDR2 reads YNNKEL (reference sequence). The CDR3 spans 15 residues. The CDR3 loop reads CASSQDNSGGTEAFF. Here the CDR3 DNA reads TGTGCCAGCAGCCAAGATAATTCGGGGGGTACTGAAGCTTTCTTT.

This chain connects TRBV30 to TRBJ2-2, with D possibly matching TRBD2 (7 bases). Germline CDR1 reads GTSNPN; CDR2 reads SVGIG (reference sequence). The CDR3 runs 14 residues. With 8 bases removed from V and 4 bases from J, the gap between germline ends came to 17 bases. The CDR3: CASGTPGSTGELFF. The CDR3 nucleotides read TGTGCCAGCGGGACACCGGGTAGCACCGGGGAGCTGTTTTTT.

CDR3: CASSSGTTSGNEQFF. CDR3 DNA: TGCGCCAGCAGCTCGGGGACTACATCTGGCAATGAGCAGTTCTTC. The V call is TRBV5-1, the J call TRBJ2-1, with 7 bases aligning to TRBD2. Trimming cost V 3 bases and J 6 bases; bases outside gene matches: 9. Germline CDR1 and CDR2: SGHRS and YFSETQ. This CDR3 comprises 15 residues.